The rows below give T cell receptor beta chains drawn from one sample of a study of blood T cell repertoires in COVID-19. Libraries were prepared by immunoSEQ multiplex PCR; TCRdb keeps only in-frame clonotypes and omits some of them. The data hold some 320,000 clones, with around 92% observed a single time. The sample was PBMCs or T cells enriched from blood (not recorded which). Receptors originate from a woman in her forties or fifties who had been exposed to COVID-19. CDR3s include the opening cysteine and the closing phenylalanine or tryptophan. Each record gives: V gene, J gene, D gene, clone size, CDR3 DNA, CDR3 protein. The D gene is left open where the match is weak. For some rows the clone size is stated as once, few or many, or as a class when expanded; others skip it.

v_gene: TRBV4-1; j_gene: TRBJ2-7; d_gene: TRBD2; abundance: NA; CDR3nt: TGCGCCAGCAGCCAGCCGGGACTAGCCGTATTAGACTACGAGCAGTACTTC; CDR3aa: CASSQPGLAVLDYEQYF
v_gene: TRBV2; j_gene: TRBJ1-5; d_gene: NA; abundance: NA; CDR3nt: TGTGCCAGCAGTGTCCCCCCAGAGAAGCGGCCCCAGCATTTT; CDR3aa: CASSVPPEKRPQHF
v_gene: TRBV28; j_gene: TRBJ2-2; d_gene: NA; abundance: NA; CDR3nt: TGTGCCAGCAGTTTATCAGGGTCCACCGGGGAGCTGTTTTTT; CDR3aa: CASSLSGSTGELFF
v_gene: TRBV19; j_gene: TRBJ1-1; d_gene: NA; abundance: few; CDR3nt: TGTGCCAGTAGTATAGATCCCTTGCGGAACACTGAAGCTTTCTTT; CDR3aa: CASSIDPLRNTEAFF
v_gene: TRBV3-1/TRBV3-2; j_gene: TRBJ2-7; d_gene: TRBD1; abundance: NA; CDR3nt: TGTGCCAGCAGCCAACCAAACCCCTTCAGAGGGACAGCCTCCTACGAGCAGTACTTC; CDR3aa: CASSQPNPFRGTASYEQYF
v_gene: TRBV3-1/TRBV3-2; j_gene: TRBJ2-3; d_gene: NA; abundance: NA; CDR3nt: TGTGCCAGCAGCCAAGTACCTGGGGGGGCCACAGATACGCAGTATTTT; CDR3aa: CASSQVPGGATDTQYF
v_gene: TRBV5-6; j_gene: TRBJ2-1; d_gene: TRBD2; abundance: once; CDR3nt: TGTGCCAGCAGCGGGGGACTAGCGGCGTACAATGAGCAGTTCTTC; CDR3aa: CASSGGLAAYNEQFF
v_gene: TRBV4-1; j_gene: TRBJ1-2; d_gene: NA; abundance: NA; CDR3nt: TGCGCCAGCAGTGCGGGGCAGTTCTATGGCTACACCTTC; CDR3aa: CASSAGQFYGYTF
v_gene: TRBV6-4; j_gene: TRBJ2-1; d_gene: TRBD2; abundance: NA; CDR3nt: TGTGCCAGCAGTGACTCAATTAGCGGGGGTAATGAGCAGTTCTTC; CDR3aa: CASSDSISGGNEQFF
v_gene: TRBV28; j_gene: TRBJ1-4; d_gene: TRBD1; abundance: NA; CDR3nt: TGTGCCAGCAGTTTCGGGACAGGCCCTCGGCGTGAAAAACTGTTTTTT; CDR3aa: CASSFGTGPRREKLFF
v_gene: TRBV3-1/TRBV3-2; j_gene: TRBJ2-1; d_gene: NA; abundance: NA; CDR3nt: TGTGCCAGCAGCCATGGCGGGCCGTACAATGAGCAGTTCTTC; CDR3aa: CASSHGGPYNEQFF
v_gene: TRBV29-1; j_gene: TRBJ1-1; d_gene: NA; abundance: NA; CDR3nt: TGCAGCGGAGAAACTAAATCGGTCTTACCTTTCTTT; CDR3aa: CSGETKSVLPFF
v_gene: TRBV2; j_gene: TRBJ2-1; d_gene: TRBD1; abundance: NA; CDR3nt: TGTGCCAGCATGAGGAGGGACAGGGGGCTAGAGCAGTTCTTC; CDR3aa: CASMRRDRGLEQFF
v_gene: TRBV6-1; j_gene: TRBJ2-7; d_gene: NA; abundance: NA; CDR3nt: TGTGCCAGCAGTGAAAGAGGCTACGAGCAGTACTTC; CDR3aa: CASSERGYEQYF
v_gene: TRBV30; j_gene: TRBJ2-3; d_gene: TRBD2; abundance: NA; CDR3nt: TGTGCCTGGAGTGTGGGCGGGGGGGTCTCAGATACGCAGTATTTT; CDR3aa: CAWSVGGGVSDTQYF
v_gene: TRBV7-9; j_gene: TRBJ2-7; d_gene: TRBD1; abundance: NA; CDR3nt: TGTGCCAGCAGCACCGACAGGGGATGGCTCGAGCAGTACTTC; CDR3aa: CASSTDRGWLEQYF
v_gene: TRBV2; j_gene: TRBJ2-3; d_gene: TRBD2; abundance: NA; CDR3nt: TGTGCCAGCACCTCACTAGGGACTAGCGGGGATACGCAGTATTTT; CDR3aa: CASTSLGTSGDTQYF
v_gene: TRBV6-5; j_gene: TRBJ2-1; d_gene: NA; abundance: NA; CDR3nt: TGTGCCAGCAGTTTACAAGTGGGGGACACCTACAATGAGCAGTTCTTC; CDR3aa: CASSLQVGDTYNEQFF
v_gene: TRBV23-1; j_gene: TRBJ1-5; d_gene: TRBD1; abundance: NA; CDR3nt: TGCGCCAGCAGTCAACGCGTCGGGACAGACTATACTTATAGCAATCAGCCCCAGCATTTT; CDR3aa: CASSQRVGTDYTYSNQPQHF